This T cell receptor beta chain originates from a study of shared clonotypes between healthy human individuals. Notes on the study in general: Clonotype sharing among donors likely depends on sequencing depth. Roughly 4.6% of naive CD4 clonotypes were common to a few donors.

Comment on this clone: Antigen unknown. Other DNA sequences within the sample encode an identical CDR3.

Assay used: immunoSEQ multiplex PCR; TCRdb lists only in-frame clones, some missing. The table lists 1.5 million to 1.9 million clones, around 98% of them singletons, with 0.4% to 0.45% in the top ten. The clonotype was recovered from a man aged 25 to 45 in good health. Sequenced sample: naive CD4+ T cells sorted from blood. Subset: CD45RA+ positively selected.

In nucleotides, the CDR3 is TGCAGCGTTGAAGTTGGTGGCTACGAGCAGTACTTC. It translates to CSVEVGGYEQYF. V gene TRBV29-1 combines with J gene TRBJ2-7; D remains unclear. This CDR3 comprises 12 residues. V shed 1 base and J shed 3 bases, with 7 bases lying between them. The germline V gene has CDR1 SQVTM and CDR2 ANQGSEA.